This TCR beta chain originates from a study of blood T cell repertoires in COVID-19. Study summary: Samples came from the United States, Italy and Spain, spanning acute and convalescent COVID-19. PBMCs, B-cell-depleted T cells, or T cells were the source of the cDNA or gDNA that made up the material.

In the authors' methods: Nucleated cell counts were estimated from reference gene primer amplification. The table came from immunoSEQ multiplex PCR; TCRdb's copy has only in-frame clones and leaves some out. The V and J calls and clone size are taken from that table; D and trimming were inferred from the DNA. The table has some 200,000 clones, around 87% seen once. In this sample, this clone turned up once. V lost 5 bases, J lost 6 bases, and 11 bases stayed unmatched. Germline V gene data show CDR1 as LNHDA and CDR2 as SQIVND (reference sequence). CDR3 length equals 15 residues. The source material was peripheral blood. The V gene is TRBV19, the J gene TRBJ1-1; 8 positions agree with TRBD1. The TCR sequence derives from a man aged 40-55 years with active or convalescent COVID-19. The CDR3 reads CASSPRTGRVAEAFF. CDR3 bases: TGTGCCAGTAGTCCCCGGACAGGGAGGGTTGCTGAAGCTTTCTTT.